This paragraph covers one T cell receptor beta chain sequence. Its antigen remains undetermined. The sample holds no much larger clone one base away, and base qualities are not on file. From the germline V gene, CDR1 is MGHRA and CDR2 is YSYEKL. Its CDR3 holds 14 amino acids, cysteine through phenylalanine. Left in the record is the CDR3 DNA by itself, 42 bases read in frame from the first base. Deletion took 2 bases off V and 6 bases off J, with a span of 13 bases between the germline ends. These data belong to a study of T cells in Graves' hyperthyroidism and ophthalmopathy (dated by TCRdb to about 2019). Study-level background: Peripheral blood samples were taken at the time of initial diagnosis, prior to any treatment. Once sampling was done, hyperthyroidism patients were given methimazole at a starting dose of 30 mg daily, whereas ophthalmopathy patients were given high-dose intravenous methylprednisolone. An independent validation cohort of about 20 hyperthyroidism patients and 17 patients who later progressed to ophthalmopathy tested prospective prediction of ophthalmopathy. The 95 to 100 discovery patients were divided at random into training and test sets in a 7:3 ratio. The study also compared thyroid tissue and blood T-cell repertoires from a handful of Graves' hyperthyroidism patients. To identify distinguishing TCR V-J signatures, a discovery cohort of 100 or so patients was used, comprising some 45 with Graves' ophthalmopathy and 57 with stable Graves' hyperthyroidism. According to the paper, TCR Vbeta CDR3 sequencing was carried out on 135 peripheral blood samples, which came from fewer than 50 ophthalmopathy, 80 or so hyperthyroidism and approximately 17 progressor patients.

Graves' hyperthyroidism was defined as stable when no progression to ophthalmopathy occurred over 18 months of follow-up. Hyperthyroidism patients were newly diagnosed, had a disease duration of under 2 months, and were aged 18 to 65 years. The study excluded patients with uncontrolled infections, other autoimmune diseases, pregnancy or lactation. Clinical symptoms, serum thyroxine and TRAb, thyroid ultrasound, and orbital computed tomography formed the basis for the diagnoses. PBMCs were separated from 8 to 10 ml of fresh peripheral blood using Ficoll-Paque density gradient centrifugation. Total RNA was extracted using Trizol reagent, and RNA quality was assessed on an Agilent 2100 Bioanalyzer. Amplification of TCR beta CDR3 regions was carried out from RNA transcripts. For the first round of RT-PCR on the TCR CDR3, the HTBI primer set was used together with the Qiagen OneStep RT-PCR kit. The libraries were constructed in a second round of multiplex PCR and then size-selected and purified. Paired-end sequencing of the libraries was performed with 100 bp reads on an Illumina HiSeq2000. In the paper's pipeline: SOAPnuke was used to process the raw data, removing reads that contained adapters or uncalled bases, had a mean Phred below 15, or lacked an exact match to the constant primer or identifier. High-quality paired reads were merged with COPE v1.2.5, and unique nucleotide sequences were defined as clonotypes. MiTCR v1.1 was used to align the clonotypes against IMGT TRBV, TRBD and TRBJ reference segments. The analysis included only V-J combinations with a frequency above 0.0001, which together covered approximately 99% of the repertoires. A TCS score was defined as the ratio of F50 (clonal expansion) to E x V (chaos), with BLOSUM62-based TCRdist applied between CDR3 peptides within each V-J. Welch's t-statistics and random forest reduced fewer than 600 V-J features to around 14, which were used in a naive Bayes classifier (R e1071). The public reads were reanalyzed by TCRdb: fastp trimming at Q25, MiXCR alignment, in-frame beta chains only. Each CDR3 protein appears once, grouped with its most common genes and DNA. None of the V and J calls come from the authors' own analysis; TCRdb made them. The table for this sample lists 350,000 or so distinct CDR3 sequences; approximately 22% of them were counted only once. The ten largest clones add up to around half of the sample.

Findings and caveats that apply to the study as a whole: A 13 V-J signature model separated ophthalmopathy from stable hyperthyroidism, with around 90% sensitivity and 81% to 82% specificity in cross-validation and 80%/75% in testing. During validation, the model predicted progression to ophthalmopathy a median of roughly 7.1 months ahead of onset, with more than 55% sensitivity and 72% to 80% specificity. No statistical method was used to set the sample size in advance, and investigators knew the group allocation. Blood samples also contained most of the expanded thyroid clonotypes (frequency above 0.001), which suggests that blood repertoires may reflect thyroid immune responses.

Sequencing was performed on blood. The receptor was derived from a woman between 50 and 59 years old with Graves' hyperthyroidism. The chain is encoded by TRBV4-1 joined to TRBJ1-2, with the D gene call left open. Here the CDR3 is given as CASSQRTGGHGYTF. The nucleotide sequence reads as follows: TGCGCCAGCAGCCAACGGACTGGAGGGCATGGCTACACCTTC.